This T cell receptor (beta chain) was recorded in a study of graft-versus-host responses after intestinal transplantation. Broader study findings: There was an association between peak levels of circulating GvH clones and early post-transplant HvG declines.

The CDR3 runs 16 residues. The germline V gene has CDR1 MNHEY and CDR2 SMNVEV (reference sequence). V was cut by 4 bases and J by 0 bases, with 15 bases left in between. As regards this clone: The antigen remains unidentified.

The method was immunoSEQ multiplex PCR; TCRdb's version includes in-frame clones alone and lacks a portion of them. The table includes about 45,000 clones, 91% detected once. The input for sequencing was PBMCs, taken 524 days after transplant. This rearrangement joins TRBV27 to TRBJ1-1, with D possibly being TRBD1 (6 bases). The TCR sequence derives from a human patient who received an intestinal transplant, so some T cells may come from the graft donor. The CDR3 bases are TGTGCCAGCAGTTCACCAGGGGTGGGGATGAACACTGAAGCTTTCTTT. It specifies CASSSPGVGMNTEAFF.